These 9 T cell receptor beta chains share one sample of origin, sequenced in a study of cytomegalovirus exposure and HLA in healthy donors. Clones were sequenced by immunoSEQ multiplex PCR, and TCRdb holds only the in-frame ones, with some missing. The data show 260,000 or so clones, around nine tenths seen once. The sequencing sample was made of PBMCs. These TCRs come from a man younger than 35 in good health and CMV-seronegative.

The CDR3 is CASSQGVSSPLHF. The CDR3 DNA reads TGTGCCAGCAGCCAGGGTGTGAGTTCACCCCTCCACTTT. The J gene is TRBJ1-6, the V gene TRBV7-8; the D gene is possibly TRBD1 (5 bases). The CDR3 is 13 residues long. V was clipped by 5 bases and J by 9 bases, with 11 bases between them. From germline, CDR1 is SGHVS and CDR2 FQNEAQ.

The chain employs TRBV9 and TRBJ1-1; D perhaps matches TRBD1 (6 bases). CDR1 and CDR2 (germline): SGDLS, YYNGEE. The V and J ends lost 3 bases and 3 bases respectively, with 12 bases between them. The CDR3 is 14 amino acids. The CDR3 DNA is TGTGCCAGCAGCGCGAGGGGGAGGGACACTGAAGCTTTCTTT. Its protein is CASSARGRDTEAFF.

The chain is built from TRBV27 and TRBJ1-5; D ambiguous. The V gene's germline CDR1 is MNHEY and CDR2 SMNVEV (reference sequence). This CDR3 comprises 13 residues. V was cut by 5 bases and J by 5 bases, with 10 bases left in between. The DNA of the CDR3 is TGTGCCAGCAGTCCGCAACAGTATCAGCCCCAGCATTTT. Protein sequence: CASSPQQYQPQHF.

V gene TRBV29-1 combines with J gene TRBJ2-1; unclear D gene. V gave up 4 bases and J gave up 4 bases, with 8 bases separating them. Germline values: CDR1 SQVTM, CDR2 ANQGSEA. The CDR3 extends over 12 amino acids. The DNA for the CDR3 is TGCAGCGTTGTGTGGCGGTACAATGAGCAGTTCTTC. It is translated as CSVVWRYNEQFF.

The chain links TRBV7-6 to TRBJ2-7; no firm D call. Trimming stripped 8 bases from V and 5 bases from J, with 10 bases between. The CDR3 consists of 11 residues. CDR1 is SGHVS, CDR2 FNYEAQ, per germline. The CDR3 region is CASAAADEQYF. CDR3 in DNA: TGTGCCAGCGCCGCGGCAGACGAGCAGTACTTC. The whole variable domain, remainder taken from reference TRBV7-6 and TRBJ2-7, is GAGVSQSPRYKVTKRGQDVALRCDPISGHVSLYWYRQALGQGPEFLTYFNYEAQQDKSGLPNDRFSAERPEGSISTLTIQRTEQRDSAMYRCASAAADEQYFGPGTRLTVT.

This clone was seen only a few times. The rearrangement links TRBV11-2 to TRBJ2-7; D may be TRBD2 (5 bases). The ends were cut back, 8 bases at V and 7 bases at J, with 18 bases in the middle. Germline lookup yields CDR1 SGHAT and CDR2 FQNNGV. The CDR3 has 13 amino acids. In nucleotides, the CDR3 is TGTGCCAGCGCCACCGGGGAGACCTCAGAGCAGTACTTC. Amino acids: CASATGETSEQYF.

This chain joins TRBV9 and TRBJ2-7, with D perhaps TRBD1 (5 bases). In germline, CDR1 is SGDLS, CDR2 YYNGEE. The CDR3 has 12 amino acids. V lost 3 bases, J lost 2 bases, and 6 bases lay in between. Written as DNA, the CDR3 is TGTGCCAGCAGCGCGGACACCTACGAGCAGTACTTC. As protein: CASSADTYEQYF.

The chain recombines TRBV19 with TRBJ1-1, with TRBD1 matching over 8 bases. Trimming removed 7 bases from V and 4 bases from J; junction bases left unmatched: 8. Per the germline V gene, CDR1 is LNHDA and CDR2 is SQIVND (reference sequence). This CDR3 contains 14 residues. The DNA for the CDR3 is TGTGCCAGTAAGAGTGGACAGGGCAGCACTGAAGCTTTCTTT. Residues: CASKSGQGSTEAFF.

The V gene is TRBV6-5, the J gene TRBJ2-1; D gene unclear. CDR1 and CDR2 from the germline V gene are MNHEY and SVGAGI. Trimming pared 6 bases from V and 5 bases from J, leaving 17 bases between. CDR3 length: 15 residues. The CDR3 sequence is CASRPRSNKNNEQFF. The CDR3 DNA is TGTGCCAGCAGGCCCAGGTCCAATAAAAACAATGAGCAGTTCTTC.